These 20 T cell receptor beta chains originate from one sample sequenced in a study of early T cells in non-severe SARS-CoV-2 infection. TCRdb independently ran MiXCR on the 5' RACE reads; one entry per CDR3 protein. The sample lists approximately 120,000 distinct CDR3 sequences, about 15% occurring once. The sample consisted of whole blood. Receptor source: an adult who was a healthcare worker with PCR-confirmed SARS-CoV-2 infection or an uninfected control (not recorded which).

This clonotype has just a few counts. V gene TRBV30 combines with J gene TRBJ2-7; D uncertain. V lost 0 bases and J 0 bases, leaving 3 bases between the germline ends. This CDR3 is built from 12 residues. Germline V gene lookup returns CDR1 GTSNPN and CDR2 SVGIG (reference sequence). The CDR3, as DNA: TGTGCCTGGAGTGTATTCTCCTACGAGCAGTACTTC. Amino acids: CAWSVFSYEQYF.

V is TRBV6-5 and J is TRBJ2-4, with TRBD1 matching over 7 bases. CDR1 is MNHEY and CDR2 is SVGAGI in the germline V gene. The CDR3 runs to 16 residues. V shed 8 bases, J shed 6 bases, and the junction held 16 bases outside the gene matches. The CDR3 DNA follows: TGTGCCAGCTCCCCGACGGGGTTACAGGGGAGAAACATTCAGTACTTC. Translation gives CASSPTGLQGRNIQYF.

This rearrangement joins TRBV2 to TRBJ2-7; TRBD2 agrees at 13 bases. V lost 3 bases, J lost 6 bases, and 2 bases stayed unmatched. The CDR3 length is 14 residues. Germline V gives CDR1 SNHLY, CDR2 FYNNEI. Here the CDR3 reads CASSERTSGGEQYF. DNA of the CDR3: TGTGCCAGCAGTGAGAGGACTAGCGGGGGCGAGCAGTACTTC.

There are a few counts of this clonotype. The chain recombines TRBV29-1 with TRBJ2-7; tentative D call: TRBD1 (7 bases). From germline, CDR1 is SQVTM and CDR2 ANQGSEA. Trimming removed 6 bases at V and 12 bases at J, with 18 bases between. The CDR3 totals 11 residues. The CDR3 DNA is TGCAGCGTGCGAGACTCGCAGGGGGGGTACTTC. The encoded protein is CSVRDSQGGYF.

This clonotype was found a few times. One end of the junction is discordant with germline, which a read error may explain. The chain recombines TRBV7-9 with TRBJ2-3; D remains unclear. This CDR3 contains 12 residues. CDR1 and CDR2 from the germline V gene are SEHNR and FQNEAQ (reference sequence). This CDR3 reads CVSSPSGDTQYF. The CDR3 DNA sequence: TGTGTCAGCAGCCCCTCTGGGGATACGCAGTATTTT.

This clonotype has ten or more counts. The V gene is TRBV6-1, the J gene TRBJ1-6, with 7 bases that match TRBD1. The CDR3 is made up of 14 amino acids. After removal of 6 bases from V and 8 bases from J, the junction contained 7 bases not matched to a gene. CDR1 MNHNS and CDR2 SASEGT come from the germline V gene. CDR3 region: CASSEQGVYSPLHF. The CDR3 DNA reads TGTGCCAGCAGCGAGCAGGGGGTATATTCACCCCTCCACTTT.

This clonotype was found many times. The chain has TRBV20-1 and TRBJ2-3, with D perhaps assigned TRBD1 or TRBD2 (5 bases each). In germline, CDR1 is DFQATT, CDR2 SNEGSKA (reference sequence). Between the trimmed V and J ends, which lost 6 bases and 4 bases, there was a span of 20 bases. This CDR3 comprises 15 residues. CDR3 sequence reads: CSAQTGTASADTQYF. CDR3 sequence (DNA): TGCAGTGCCCAGACCGGGACGGCTTCGGCAGATACGCAGTATTTT.

This clonotype has just a few counts. The chain combines TRBV29-1 with TRBJ1-1; D unresolved. Germline lookup yields CDR1 SQVTM and CDR2 ANQGSEA. The CDR3 has 11 amino acids. The V gene lost 4 bases and the J gene lost 8 bases, with 11 bases spanning the gap. This CDR3 is CSVGGEGEAFF. In nucleotides, the CDR3 is TGCAGCGTTGGGGGAGAAGGCGAAGCTTTCTTT.

This clonotype was detected many times. This sequence joins TRBV20-1 and TRBJ1-5; perhaps TRBD1 as D (5 bases). V lost 0 bases and J lost 4, with 16 bases in between. This CDR3 is built from 16 residues. Germline CDR1 DFQATT, CDR2 SNEGSKA (reference sequence). CDR3 loop: CSAREEKGQWNQPQHF. CDR3 DNA sequence: TGCAGTGCTAGAGAGGAAAAGGGGCAGTGGAATCAGCCCCAGCATTTT.

This clonotype has a count of ten or more. The genes are TRBV2 and TRBJ2-4; D remains unclear. Germline values: CDR1 SNHLY, CDR2 FYNNEI. This CDR3 region has 13 residues. V lost 6 bases, J lost 5 bases, and 11 bases lay in between. CDR3 residues: CASRLSWQNIQYF. CDR3 DNA sequence: TGTGCCAGCAGACTCAGTTGGCAAAACATTCAGTACTTC.

This clonotype turned up a few times. The chain joins TRBV12-3 or TRBV12-4 to TRBJ2-2; 7 bases are shared with TRBD1. CDR3 length: 13 residues. J gave up 6 bases and V 5 bases, and 3 bases lay outside the gene matches. CDR3: CASSPGGPGELFF. The CDR3, as DNA: TGTGCCAGCAGTCCAGGGGGACCCGGGGAGCTGTTTTTT.

This sequence joins TRBV12-3 or TRBV12-4 and TRBJ1-6; no firm D call. V lost 5 bases and J 11 bases, leaving 13 bases between the germline ends. The CDR3 contains 13 residues. Here the CDR3 DNA reads TGTGCCAGCAGTCGGTCATGGAACACACCCCTCCACTTT. This codes for CASSRSWNTPLHF.

The J gene is TRBJ2-1, the V gene TRBV12-3 or TRBV12-4, with TRBD2 matching over 10 bases. V was clipped by 6 bases and J by 6 bases; unmatched bases: 8. The CDR3 is 15 amino acids. The CDR3 region has the DNA TGTGCCAGCAGCCTAGCGGGGGACCCCACCAATGAGCAGTTCTTC. Translation gives CASSLAGDPTNEQFF.

This clonotype was counted between two and nine times. The V call is TRBV6-6, the J call TRBJ1-2; 7 bases line up with TRBD1. V dropped 4 bases and J dropped 7; count of bases not matched to a gene: 12. Germline V CDR1 and CDR2: MNHNY, SVGAGI (reference sequence). The CDR3 totals 15 residues. The CDR3 loop reads CASSSTNRDSSGYTF. The CDR3 nucleotides are TGTGCCAGCAGTTCTACAAACCGGGACAGCTCTGGCTACACCTTC.

The chain joins TRBV20-1 to TRBJ1-2; perhaps TRBD1 as D (5 bases). The germline CDR1 and CDR2 sequences are DFQATT and SNEGSKA (reference sequence). This CDR3 is built from 14 residues. With 5 bases removed from V and 4 bases from J, the gap between germline ends came to 17 bases. The CDR3 protein is CSAGTSGDLYGYTF. The CDR3 DNA reads as TGCAGTGCTGGAACGTCGGGGGATCTCTATGGCTACACCTTC.

This chain connects TRBV14 to TRBJ2-7, with unresolved D. Between the trimmed V and J ends, which lost 2 bases and 2 bases, there was a span of 13 bases. The CDR3 sequence is 15 residues long. CDR1 is SGHDN and CDR2 is FVKESK in the germline V gene. The CDR3 loop reads CASSQLIDGTYEQYF. CDR3 DNA: TGTGCCAGCAGCCAATTAATTGACGGAACCTACGAGCAGTACTTC.

V gene TRBV20-1 combines with J gene TRBJ2-6, with D tentatively TRBD2 (6 bases). The CDR3 has 15 amino acids. Per the germline V gene, CDR1 is DFQATT and CDR2 is SNEGSKA (reference sequence). V was pared by 0 bases and J by 4 bases, with 10 bases between. CDR3 DNA: TGCAGTGCTAGAGATGGAGGGACCGGGGCCAACGTCCTGACTTTC. Its protein is CSARDGGTGANVLTF.

This clonotype has only one observation. This chain links TRBV7-2 with TRBJ2-7; D might be TRBD1 (5 bases). Germline V gene lookup returns CDR1 SGHTA and CDR2 FQGNSA. Trimming shortened V by 5 bases and J by 2 bases, and 16 bases separated the two germline ends. This CDR3 comprises 15 residues. The CDR3 DNA follows: TGTGCCAGCAGCGTCTTAGCTCCAGGGCCCTACGAGCAGTACTTC. Protein sequence: CASSVLAPGPYEQYF.

The gene calls are TRBV6-4 and TRBJ1-6; tentative D call: TRBD1 (6 bases). The CDR3 has 13 residues. V lost 3 bases and J lost 10, with 10 bases in between. Germline V lookup: CDR1 MRHNA, CDR2 SNTAGT. This CDR3 reads CASSEQGGSPLHF. CDR3 DNA sequence: TGTGCCAGCAGTGAACAGGGAGGATCACCCCTCCACTTT.

This clonotype has a handful of counts. The chain employs TRBV5-5 and TRBJ2-7; 8 nucleotides line up with TRBD1. This CDR3 region has 15 residues. CDR1 SGHKS and CDR2 YYEKEE come from the germline V gene (reference sequence). V lost 7 bases and J lost 1; bases outside the gene matches: 10. The chain's CDR3 is CASRKGQAGSYEQYF. In DNA, the CDR3 is TGTGCCAGCCGAAAGGGACAGGCAGGATCCTACGAGCAGTACTTC.